These 25 T cell receptor beta chains came from one sample sequenced in a study of CD8 T cells in cerebrospinal fluid in Alzheimer's disease. TCRdb processed the 10x single-cell sequencing reads again and assigns one entry to each CDR3 protein, with no DNA. The sample holds about 1,300 distinct CDR3 sequences. The sample consisted of cerebrospinal fluid. Receptors were obtained from a human donor in good health.

Judged by frequency, this clonotype is medium-sized. This chain connects TRBV20-1 to TRBJ1-5; as DNA is missing, the TRBD1 call by TCRdb cannot be tested. Germline V lookup: CDR1 DFQATT, CDR2 SNEGSKA (reference sequence). CDR3 length: 16 amino acids. The CDR3 spells CSARGVTGDSNQPQHF.

The chain links TRBV20-1 to TRBJ2-1; absent DNA, TCRdb's TRBD1 call cannot be checked. This CDR3 comprises 16 residues. The V gene's germline CDR1 is DFQATT and CDR2 SNEGSKA (reference sequence). The CDR3 here is CSATPFQAGVLNEQFF.

This clonotype is deemed medium-sized (0.01 to 0.1%) by its frequency. The genes are TRBV3-1 and TRBJ2-1; checking the TCRdb D call of TRBD2 is not possible without DNA. The germline V gene encodes CDR1 LGHDT and CDR2 YNNKEL (reference sequence). CDR3 length equals 16 residues. CDR3 protein: CASSQVVGGPFYEQFF.

In terms of frequency, this clonotype is medium-sized. V gene TRBV4-3 combines with J gene TRBJ1-1; TCRdb's D call of TRBD1 is untestable without DNA. The CDR3 loop spans 17 amino acids. CDR1 is LGHNA and CDR2 is YSLEER in the germline V gene. The CDR3 loop reads CASSQESQGAFQTEAFF.

In terms of frequency, this clonotype is medium-sized. The chain recombines TRBV4-3 with TRBJ2-2. The CDR3 totals 14 residues. Germline CDR1 is LGHNA and CDR2 is YSLEER. The CDR3 region is CASSPWSLTGELFF.

Frequency places this clonotype as medium-sized. The chain couples TRBV7-8 to TRBJ2-2; the D call from TCRdb, TRBD2, cannot be confirmed without DNA. The CDR3 has 15 amino acids. Germline assignment: CDR1 SGHVS and CDR2 FQNEAQ. This CDR3 reads CASRLGRVQAGELFF.

This clonotype shows up as large by frequency. This sequence joins TRBV11-2 and TRBJ2-3. CDR1 is SGHAT, CDR2 FQNNGV, per germline. This CDR3 region has 12 residues. The CDR3 sequence: CASSLEGNTQYF.

Judged by frequency, this clonotype is medium-sized. V usage is TRBV18 and J usage is TRBJ1-1. Germline V lookup: CDR1 KGHSH, CDR2 LQKENI. There are 14 residues in the CDR3. CDR3 amino acids: CASSADIPNTEAFF.

In terms of frequency, this clonotype is medium-sized. The chain carries TRBV19 and TRBJ2-2. The germline V gene encodes CDR1 LNHDA and CDR2 SQIVND (reference sequence). The CDR3 is 14 amino acids. The CDR3 sequence is CASSMKGNTGELFF.

This clonotype is labeled medium-sized based on frequency. This rearrangement joins TRBV19 to TRBJ2-2; as DNA is missing, the TRBD2 call by TCRdb cannot be tested. This CDR3 region has 15 residues. CDR1 is LNHDA, CDR2 SQIVND, per germline (reference sequence). The CDR3 loop reads CASSIQEGTPGELFF.

This clonotype is deemed medium-sized (0.01 to 0.1%) by its frequency. The rearrangement joins TRBV20-1 to TRBJ1-4; lacking DNA, the TRBD1 call made by TCRdb goes unchecked. The V gene's germline CDR1 is DFQATT and CDR2 SNEGSKA (reference sequence). The CDR3 extends over 15 amino acids. The CDR3 sequence is CSARVGAAHNEKLFF.

This clonotype is deemed medium-sized by its frequency. This rearrangement joins TRBV3-1 to TRBJ1-3. This CDR3 has 15 amino acids. From germline, CDR1 is LGHDT and CDR2 YNNKEL (reference sequence). The CDR3 region is CASSLGGFSGNTIYF.

This clonotype is medium-sized by frequency. The chain's CDR3 is CASSFRWTDLAKNIQYF. The rearrangement links TRBV5-8 to TRBJ2-4; the D call of TRBD1 rests on TCRdb alone, since no DNA is present to check it. The CDR3 is 17 amino acids. CDR1 is SGHTS, CDR2 YDEGEE, per germline.

Measured by frequency, this clonotype is medium-sized (0.01 to 0.1%). The chain joins TRBV27 to TRBJ2-7; TCRdb's D call of TRBD1 is untestable without DNA. Germline loops: CDR1 MNHEY, CDR2 SMNVEV (reference sequence). The CDR3 is 14 amino acids. CDR3 in amino acids: CASSSQGASNEQYF.

By frequency, this clonotype is medium-sized. J is TRBJ1-1 and V is TRBV5-1; TCRdb returns TRBD1, unconfirmable since there is no DNA. The germline gives CDR1 SGHRS, CDR2 YFSETQ. The CDR3 sequence is 13 residues long. This chain's CDR3 is CASSRGQDTEAFF.

This clonotype ranks as large in terms of frequency. The V and J genes are TRBV6-5 and TRBJ2-7. This CDR3 is 14 amino acids long. Germline assignment: CDR1 MNHEY and CDR2 SVGAGI. CDR3 loop: CASSYSVHFYEQYF.

This clonotype shows up as medium-sized by frequency. The chain couples TRBV7-2 to TRBJ2-7. Germline V gives CDR1 SGHTA, CDR2 FQGNSA. This CDR3 comprises 12 residues. The CDR3 sequence is CASSFGSYEQYF.

This clonotype counts as medium-sized by frequency. CDR3 amino acids: CASSLAGVGNIQYF. The chain recombines TRBV11-2 with TRBJ2-4; the TCRdb D gene call, TRBD2, has no DNA to confirm it. Germline V lookup: CDR1 SGHAT, CDR2 FQNNGV. The CDR3 spans 14 residues.

By frequency, this clonotype is medium-sized. This chain links TRBV3-1 with TRBJ2-1. The CDR3 consists of 13 residues. CDR1 and CDR2 from the germline V gene are LGHDT and YNNKEL (reference sequence). The CDR3 is CASSQIQYNEQFF.

Measured by frequency, this clonotype is medium-sized. This chain joins TRBV20-1 and TRBJ2-5; TCRdb picks TRBD2, but there is no DNA to check that call. This CDR3 is built from 17 residues. Germline V lookup: CDR1 DFQATT, CDR2 SNEGSKA (reference sequence). This CDR3 is CSAKRGLAGIRQETQYF.

Considering frequency, this clonotype is medium-sized. This chain links TRBV7-7 with TRBJ2-1; TCRdb outputs TRBD1, but without DNA this stays unchecked. This CDR3 is 14 amino acids long. Germline CDR1 reads SSHAT; CDR2 reads FNYEAQ (reference sequence). Here the CDR3 reads CASSLPGTLSEQFF.

This clonotype is large by frequency. J is TRBJ2-1 and V is TRBV28; the TRBD1 assignment by TCRdb is unverifiable without DNA. There are 15 residues in the CDR3. Germline values: CDR1 MDHEN, CDR2 SYDVKM. CDR3 protein: CASSLRTGGYNEQFF.

By frequency, this clonotype registers medium-sized. The chain links TRBV29-1 to TRBJ2-1; TCRdb's D call, TRBD1, is unchecked because there is no DNA. CDR1 and CDR2 (germline): SQVTM, ANQGSEA. The CDR3 runs to 14 residues. The CDR3 loop is CSGDRDGTYNEQFF.

Frequency places this clonotype as medium-sized (0.01 to 0.1%). The genes are TRBV5-1 and TRBJ2-3; TCRdb picks TRBD2, but there is no DNA to check that call. Germline V gives CDR1 SGHRS, CDR2 YFSETQ. This CDR3 spans 14 amino acids. CDR3 sequence: CASSKLAATDTQYF.

According to its frequency, this clonotype is medium-sized. The rearrangement joins TRBV6-5 to TRBJ2-7; TCRdb indicates TRBD1, and absent DNA this call remains unverified. CDR3 size: 12 residues. The germline V gene has CDR1 MNHEY and CDR2 SVGAGI. This chain's CDR3 is CASSDRANEQYF.